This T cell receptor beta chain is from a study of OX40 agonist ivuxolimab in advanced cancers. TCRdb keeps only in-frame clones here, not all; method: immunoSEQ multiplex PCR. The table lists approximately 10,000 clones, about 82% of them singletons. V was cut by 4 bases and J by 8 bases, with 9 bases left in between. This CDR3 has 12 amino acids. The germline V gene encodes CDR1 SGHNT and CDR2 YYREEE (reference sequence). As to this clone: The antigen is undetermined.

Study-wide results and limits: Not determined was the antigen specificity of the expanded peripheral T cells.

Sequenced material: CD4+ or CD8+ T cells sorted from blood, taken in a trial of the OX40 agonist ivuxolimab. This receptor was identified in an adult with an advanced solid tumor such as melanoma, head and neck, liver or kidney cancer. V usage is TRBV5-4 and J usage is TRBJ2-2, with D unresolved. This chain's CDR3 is CASSPPRGELFF. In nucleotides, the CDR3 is TGTGCCAGCAGCCCCCCGAGGGGGGAGCTGTTTTTT.